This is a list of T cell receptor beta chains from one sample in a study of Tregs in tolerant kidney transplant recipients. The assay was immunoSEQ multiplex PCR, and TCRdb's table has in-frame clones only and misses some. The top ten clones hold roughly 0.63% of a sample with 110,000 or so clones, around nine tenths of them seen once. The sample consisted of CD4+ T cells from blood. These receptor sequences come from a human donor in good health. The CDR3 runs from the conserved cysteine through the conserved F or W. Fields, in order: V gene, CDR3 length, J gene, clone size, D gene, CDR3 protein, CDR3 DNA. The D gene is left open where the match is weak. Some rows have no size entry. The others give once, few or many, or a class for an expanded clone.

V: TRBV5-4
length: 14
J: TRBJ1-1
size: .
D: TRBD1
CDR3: CASSSTGVRTEAFF
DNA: TGTGCCAGCAGCTCGACAGGGGTGCGGACTGAAGCTTTCTTT

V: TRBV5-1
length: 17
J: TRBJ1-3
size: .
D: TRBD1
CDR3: CASSGGTGSSSGNTIYF
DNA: TGCGCCAGCAGCGGAGGGACAGGGTCTTCCTCTGGAAACACCATATATTTT

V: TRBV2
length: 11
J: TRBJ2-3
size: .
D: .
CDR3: CASSALIREYF
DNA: TGTGCCAGCAGTGCACTTATCCGGGAGTATTTT

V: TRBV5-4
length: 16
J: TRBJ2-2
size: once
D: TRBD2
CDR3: CASSSLGTSGSGELFF
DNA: TGTGCCAGCAGCTCCCTCGGGACTAGCGGGTCCGGGGAGCTGTTTTTT

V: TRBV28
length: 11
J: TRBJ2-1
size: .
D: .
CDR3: CASRGNNEQFF
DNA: TGTGCCAGCAGGGGGAACAATGAGCAGTTCTTC

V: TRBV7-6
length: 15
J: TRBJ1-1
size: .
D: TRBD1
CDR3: CASSLEGQGNTEAFF
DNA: TGTGCCAGCAGCTTAGAAGGACAGGGAAACACTGAAGCTTTCTTT

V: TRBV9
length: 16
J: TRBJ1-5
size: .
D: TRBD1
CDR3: CATPRGDRGKGQPQHF
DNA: TGTGCCACCCCGCGGGGAGACAGGGGTAAAGGTCAGCCCCAGCATTTT

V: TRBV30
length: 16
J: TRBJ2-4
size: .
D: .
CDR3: CAWSPGQTGAKNIQYF
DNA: TGTGCCTGGAGTCCAGGCCAAACTGGGGCCAAAAACATTCAGTACTTC

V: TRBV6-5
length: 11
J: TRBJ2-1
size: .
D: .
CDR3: CASSYRGQRFF
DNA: TGTGCCAGCAGTTACCGGGGCCAGCGGTTCTTC

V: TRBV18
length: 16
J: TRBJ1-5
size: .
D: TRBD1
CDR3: CASSPGTGASNQPQHF
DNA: TGTGCCAGCTCACCCGGGACAGGGGCCTCAAATCAGCCCCAGCATTTT

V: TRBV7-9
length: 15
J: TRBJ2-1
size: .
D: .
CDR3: CASSFSFGGGAEQFF
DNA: TGTGCCAGCAGCTTCTCTTTTGGAGGGGGTGCTGAGCAGTTCTTC

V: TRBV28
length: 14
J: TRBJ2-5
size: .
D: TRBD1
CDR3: CASSLPGGPETQYF
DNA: TGTGCCAGCAGTTTACCAGGGGGCCCAGAGACCCAGTACTTC

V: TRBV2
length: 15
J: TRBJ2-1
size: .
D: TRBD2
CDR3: CASSWTSGSGIEQFF
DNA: TGTGCCAGCAGTTGGACTAGCGGGAGTGGGATTGAGCAGTTCTTC

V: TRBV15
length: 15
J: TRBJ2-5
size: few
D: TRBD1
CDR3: CATSRGTGVEETQYF
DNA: TGTGCCACCAGCAGAGGGACAGGGGTGGAAGAGACCCAGTACTTC

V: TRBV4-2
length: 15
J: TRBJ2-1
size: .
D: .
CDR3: CASSHSGYSYNEQFF
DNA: TGTGCCAGCAGCCACAGCGGGTACTCCTACAATGAGCAGTTCTTC

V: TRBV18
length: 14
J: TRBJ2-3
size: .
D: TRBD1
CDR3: CASTQGAGTDTQYF
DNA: TGTGCCAGCACCCAGGGGGCAGGCACAGATACGCAGTATTTT

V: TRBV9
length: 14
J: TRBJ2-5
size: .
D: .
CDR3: CASSVGGQEETQYF
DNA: TGTGCCAGCAGCGTAGGCGGGCAGGAAGAGACCCAGTACTTC

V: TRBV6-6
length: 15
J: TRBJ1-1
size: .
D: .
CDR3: CASGGKGGENTEAFF
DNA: TGTGCCAGCGGGGGCAAGGGTGGTGAGAACACTGAAGCTTTCTTT

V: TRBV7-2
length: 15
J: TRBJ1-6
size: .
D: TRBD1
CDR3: CASSRRTGTNSPLHF
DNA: TGTGCCAGCAGTCGAAGGACAGGGACCAATTCACCCCTCCACTTT

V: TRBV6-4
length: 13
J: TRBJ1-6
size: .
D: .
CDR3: CASSDYRDSPLHF
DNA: TGTGCCAGCAGTGACTACAGGGACTCACCCCTCCACTTT

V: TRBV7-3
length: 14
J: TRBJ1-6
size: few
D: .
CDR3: CASSPGPLNSPLHF
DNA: TGTGCCAGCAGCCCGGGGCCTTTAAATTCACCCCTCCACTTT

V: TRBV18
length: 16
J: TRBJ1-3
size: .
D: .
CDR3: CASSSLPQGSGNTIYF
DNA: TGTGCCAGCTCATCATTACCACAGGGCTCTGGAAACACCATATATTTT

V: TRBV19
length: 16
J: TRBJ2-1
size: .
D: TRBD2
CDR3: CASGKREAGVRNEQFF
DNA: TGTGCCAGCGGAAAGAGGGAAGCGGGAGTCAGGAATGAGCAGTTCTTC

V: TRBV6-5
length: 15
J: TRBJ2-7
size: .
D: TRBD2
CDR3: CASSFIAGGTYEQYF
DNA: TGTGCCAGCAGTTTTATAGCGGGAGGAACCTACGAGCAGTACTTC

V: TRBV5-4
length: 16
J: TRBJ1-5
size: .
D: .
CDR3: CASSQSGVVGNQPQHF
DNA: TGTGCCAGCAGCCAATCGGGGGTTGTGGGCAATCAGCCCCAGCATTTT

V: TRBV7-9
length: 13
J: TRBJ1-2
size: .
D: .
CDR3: CASSEHVAGGYTF
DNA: TGTGCCAGCAGCGAACACGTCGCGGGTGGCTACACCTTC

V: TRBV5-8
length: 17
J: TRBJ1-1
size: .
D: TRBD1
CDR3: CASSRGQGARWDTEAFF
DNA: TGTGCCAGCAGCAGAGGACAGGGGGCCCGCTGGGACACTGAAGCTTTCTTT

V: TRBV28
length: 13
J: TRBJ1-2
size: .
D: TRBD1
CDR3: CASSLNRGYGYTF
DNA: TGTGCCAGCAGTCTAAACAGGGGCTATGGCTACACCTTC

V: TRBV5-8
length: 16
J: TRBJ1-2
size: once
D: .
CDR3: CASSLASHSPNYGYTF
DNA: TGTGCCAGCAGCTTGGCAAGTCACAGCCCTAACTATGGCTACACCTTC

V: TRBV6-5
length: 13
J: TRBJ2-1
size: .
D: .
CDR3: CASSPRSYNEQFF
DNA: TGTGCCAGCAGCCCGAGGTCCTACAATGAGCAGTTCTTC

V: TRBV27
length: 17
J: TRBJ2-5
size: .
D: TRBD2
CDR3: CASSYRTSGYPMETQYF
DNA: TGTGCCAGCAGTTACCGGACTAGCGGATACCCAATGGAGACCCAGTACTTC

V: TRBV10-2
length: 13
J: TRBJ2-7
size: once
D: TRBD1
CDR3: CASRGQGIGEQYF
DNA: TGCGCCAGCAGGGGACAGGGGATTGGTGAGCAGTACTTC

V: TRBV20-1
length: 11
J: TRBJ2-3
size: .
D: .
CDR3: CSASQSDTQYF
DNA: TGCAGTGCCAGTCAATCGGATACGCAGTATTTT

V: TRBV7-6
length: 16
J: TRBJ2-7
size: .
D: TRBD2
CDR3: CASSPYGGARIHEQYF
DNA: TGTGCCAGCAGCCCGTACGGGGGGGCGCGTATCCACGAGCAGTACTTC

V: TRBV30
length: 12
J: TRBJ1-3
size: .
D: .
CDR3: CAWTHQINTIYF
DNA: TGTGCCTGGACCCATCAAATAAACACCATATATTTT

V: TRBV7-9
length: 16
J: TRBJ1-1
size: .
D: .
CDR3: CASRVPLGGTNTEAFF
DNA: TGTGCCTCCAGGGTCCCACTGGGTGGGACGAACACTGAAGCTTTCTTT

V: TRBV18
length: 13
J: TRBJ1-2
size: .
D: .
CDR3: CASSPDKKYGYTF
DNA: TGTGCCAGCTCACCAGACAAGAAATATGGCTACACCTTC

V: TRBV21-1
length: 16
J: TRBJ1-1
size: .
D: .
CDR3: CASSKHSGEWDTEAFF
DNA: TGTGCCAGCAGCAAACATAGCGGGGAATGGGATACTGAAGCTTTCTTT

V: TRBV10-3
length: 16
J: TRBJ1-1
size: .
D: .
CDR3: CAISESMQQWETEAFF
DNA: TGTGCCATCAGTGAGTCGATGCAGCAATGGGAAACTGAAGCTTTCTTT

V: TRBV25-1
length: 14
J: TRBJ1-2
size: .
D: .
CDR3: CASSEPGLYYGYTF
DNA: TGTGCCAGCAGTGAACCGGGACTATACTATGGCTACACCTTC

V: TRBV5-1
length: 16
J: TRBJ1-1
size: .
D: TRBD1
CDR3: CASSRDRGLGNTEAFF
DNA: TGCGCCAGCAGCAGGGACAGGGGTCTCGGGAACACTGAAGCTTTCTTT

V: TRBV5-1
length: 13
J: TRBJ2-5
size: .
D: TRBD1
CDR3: CASSFGTDETQYF
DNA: TGCGCCAGCAGCTTTGGGACAGACGAGACCCAGTACTTC

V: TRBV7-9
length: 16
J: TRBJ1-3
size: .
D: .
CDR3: CASSRQSGFAGNTIYF
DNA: TGTGCCAGCAGCAGACAAAGTGGGTTTGCGGGAAACACCATATATTTT

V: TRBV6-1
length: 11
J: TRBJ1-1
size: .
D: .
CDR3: CASSRRAEAFF
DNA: TGTGCCAGCAGCCGCCGGGCTGAAGCTTTCTTT

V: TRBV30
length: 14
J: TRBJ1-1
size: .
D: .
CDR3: CAWGRGGGNTEAFF
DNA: TGTGCCTGGGGCCGAGGAGGAGGAAACACTGAAGCTTTCTTT

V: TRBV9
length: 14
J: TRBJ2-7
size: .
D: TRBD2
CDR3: CASSARAGAYEQYF
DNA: TGTGCCAGCAGCGCACGGGCGGGAGCCTACGAGCAGTACTTC

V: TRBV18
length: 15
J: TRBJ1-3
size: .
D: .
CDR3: CASSQLPGQENTIYF
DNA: TGTGCCAGCTCACAACTACCGGGACAAGAAAACACCATATATTTT

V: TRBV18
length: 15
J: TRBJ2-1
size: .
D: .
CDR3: CASSLSGSSYNEQFF
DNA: TGTGCCAGCTCCTTAAGCGGGTCTTCCTACAATGAGCAGTTCTTC

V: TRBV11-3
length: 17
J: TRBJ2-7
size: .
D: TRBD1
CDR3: CASTPLSIGQDSYEQYF
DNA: TGTGCCAGCACCCCGCTTAGCATCGGACAGGACTCCTACGAGCAGTACTTC

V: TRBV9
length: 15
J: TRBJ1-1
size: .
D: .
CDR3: CASSVGFWENTEAFF
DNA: TGTGCCAGCAGCGTAGGCTTTTGGGAGAACACTGAAGCTTTCTTT

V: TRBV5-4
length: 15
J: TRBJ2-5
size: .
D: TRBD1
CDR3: CASSTGQGARETQYF
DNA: TGTGCCAGCAGTACCGGACAGGGGGCGCGAGAGACCCAGTACTTC

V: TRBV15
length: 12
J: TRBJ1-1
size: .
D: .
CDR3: CATSRSDAEAFF
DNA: TGTGCCACCAGCAGATCTGACGCTGAAGCTTTCTTT

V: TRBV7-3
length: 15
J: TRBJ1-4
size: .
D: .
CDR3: CASSLTGRENEKLFF
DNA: TGTGCCAGCAGCTTAACAGGCAGGGAGAATGAAAAACTGTTTTTT

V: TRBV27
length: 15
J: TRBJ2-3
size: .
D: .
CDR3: CASSLRDLGTDTQYF
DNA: TGTGCCAGCAGTTTAAGGGACTTGGGCACAGATACGCAGTATTTT

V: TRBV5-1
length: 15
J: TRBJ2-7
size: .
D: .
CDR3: CASSLVGTSLSEQYF
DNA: TGCGCCAGCAGCTTGGTGGGGACTTCCCTCAGCGAGCAGTACTTC

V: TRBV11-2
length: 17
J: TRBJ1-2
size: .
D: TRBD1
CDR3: CASSLVDRAPGAYGYTF
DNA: TGTGCCAGCAGCTTAGTGGACAGGGCCCCTGGGGCCTATGGCTACACCTTC

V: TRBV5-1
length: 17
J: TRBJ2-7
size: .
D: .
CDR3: CASSLADSPLVPHEQYF
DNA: TGCGCCAGCAGCTTGGCCGACTCCCCACTAGTTCCCCACGAGCAGTACTTC